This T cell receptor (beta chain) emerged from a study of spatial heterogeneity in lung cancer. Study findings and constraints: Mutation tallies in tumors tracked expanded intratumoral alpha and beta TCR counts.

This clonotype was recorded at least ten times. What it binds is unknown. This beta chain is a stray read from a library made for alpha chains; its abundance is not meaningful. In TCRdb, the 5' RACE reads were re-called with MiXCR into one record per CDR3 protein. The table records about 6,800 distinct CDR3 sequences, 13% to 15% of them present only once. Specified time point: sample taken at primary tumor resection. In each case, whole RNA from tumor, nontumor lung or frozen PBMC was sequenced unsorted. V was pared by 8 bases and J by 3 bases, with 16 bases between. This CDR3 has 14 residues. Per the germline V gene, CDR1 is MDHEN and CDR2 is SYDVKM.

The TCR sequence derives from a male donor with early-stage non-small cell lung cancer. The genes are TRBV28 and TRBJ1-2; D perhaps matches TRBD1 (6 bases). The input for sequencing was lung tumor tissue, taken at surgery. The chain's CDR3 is CASLRRGQHYGYTF. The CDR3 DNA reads TGTGCCAGCCTCCGGCGGGGGCAGCACTATGGCTACACCTTC.